Listed here are 22 T cell receptor beta chains from one sample, sequenced in a study of blood T cell repertoires in COVID-19. The protocol was immunoSEQ multiplex PCR, while the TCRdb copy is restricted to in-frame clones and leaves out a portion. The sample holds fewer than 200,000 clones, 80% to 85% seen once. The material sequenced was peripheral blood. These receptors came from a man between 65 and 85 years old with active or convalescent COVID-19.

The rearrangement uses TRBV28 and TRBJ2-1, with TRBD2 as a possible D gene (5 bases). This CDR3 is 17 amino acids long. CDR1 is MDHEN, CDR2 SYDVKM, per germline. V lost 3 bases to trimming and J lost 2 bases, with 17 bases between them. In DNA, the CDR3 is TGTGCCAGCAGTTTGGAAATCGAGCGGAGAACCTACAATGAGCAGTTCTTC. This sequence encodes CASSLEIERRTYNEQFF. The complete variable domain, with remaining parts taken from reference TRBV28 and TRBJ2-1, reads DVKVTQSSRYLVKRTGEKVFLECVQDMDHENMFWYRQDPGLGLRLIYFSYDVKMKEKGDIPEGYSVSREKKERFSLILESASTNQTSMYLCASSLEIERRTYNEQFFGPGTRLTVL.

This chain joins TRBV19 and TRBJ1-2, with 8 bases identical to TRBD1. Germline-derived CDR1 and CDR2 are LNHDA and SQIVND (reference sequence). The CDR3 length is 15 residues. Trimming took 3 bases from V and 4 from J; bases not matched to a gene: 7. This CDR3 is CASSMQGAGSYGYTF. The CDR3 DNA reads TGTGCCAGTAGTATGCAGGGGGCGGGAAGCTATGGCTACACCTTC.

The gene calls are TRBV6-6 and TRBJ1-2; weak D call: TRBD1 (5 bases). Germline CDR1 MNHNY, CDR2 SVGAGI (reference sequence). V was trimmed by 5 bases and J by 4 bases, leaving 14 bases between them. This CDR3 spans 14 amino acids. CDR3 protein: CASSPLGQSYGYTF. Here the CDR3 DNA reads TGTGCCAGCAGTCCGTTAGGACAAAGCTATGGCTACACCTTC.

The rearrangement uses TRBV30 and TRBJ2-1; 9 nucleotides agree with TRBD2. After removal of 1 base from V and 13 bases from J, the junction contained 5 bases not matched to a gene. This CDR3 is built from 12 residues. Looked up from germline, CDR1 is GTSNPN and CDR2 is SVGIG (reference sequence). CDR3 DNA sequence: TGTGCCTGGAGTGAGCAAGCGGGGGGTCAGTTCTTC. It yields the protein CAWSEQAGGQFF.

This rearrangement joins TRBV3-1 (or the pseudogene TRBV3-2) to TRBJ2-5, with D perhaps matching TRBD1 (6 bases). With 0 bases removed from V and 7 bases from J, the gap between germline ends came to 30 bases. The CDR3 contains 20 residues. Germline V gene data show CDR1 as LGHDT and CDR2 as YNNKEL (reference sequence). CDR3 region: CASSQEISYPRDIRFATQYF. The CDR3 DNA is TGTGCCAGCAGCCAAGAGATCAGTTATCCCCGGGACATCCGCTTTGCGACCCAGTACTTC.

This clone was seen only a few times. The CDR3 protein is CASSFSGQPQHF. The CDR3 DNA is TGTGCCAGCAGCTTTTCCGGTCAGCCCCAGCATTTT. The chain uses TRBV7-9 and TRBJ1-5, with D hard to call. This CDR3 spans 12 amino acids. CDR1 SEHNR and CDR2 FQNEAQ come from the germline V gene (reference sequence). V gave up 3 bases and J gave up 6 bases, with 6 bases separating them.

The J gene is TRBJ1-5, the V gene TRBV19, with a tentative D call TRBD1 (6 bases). Trimming cost V 7 bases and J 2 bases, with 12 bases left between them. Germline V gene lookup returns CDR1 LNHDA and CDR2 SQIVND (reference sequence). This CDR3 spans 14 amino acids. CDR3 coding DNA: TGTGCCAGTACCCTTGCAGGGGGCAATCAGCCCCAGCATTTT. Protein sequence: CASTLAGGNQPQHF.

Only one count was recorded for this clone. CDR3 sequence (DNA): TGTGCCAGCAGTAACCGGGACAGGGATCAGCCCCAGCATTTT. Residues: CASSNRDRDQPQHF. The chain joins TRBV7-2 to TRBJ1-5; TRBD1 matches 9 bases. The CDR3 length is 14 residues. CDR1 SGHTA and CDR2 FQGNSA come from the germline V gene. With V trimmed by 6 bases and J by 5 bases, 5 bases remained unmatched.

The CDR3 DNA is TGTGCCACCCAGAAGCGGGAGCTGAATGAGCAGTTCTTC. This gives the protein CATQKRELNEQFF. The V call is TRBV24-1, the J call TRBJ2-1; TRBD2 matches 8 bases. J was trimmed by 7 bases and V by 9 bases; bases with no gene match: 7. Germline V gene sequence: CDR1 KGHDR, CDR2 SFDVKD. The CDR3 runs 13 residues.

The chain links TRBV2 to TRBJ1-5; D is possibly TRBD1 (6 bases). CDR3 length equals 14 residues. Germline values: CDR1 SNHLY, CDR2 FYNNEI. V was trimmed by 4 bases and J by 9 bases, leaving 16 bases between them. The CDR3 sequence is CASSAEAGEGPQHF. The CDR3 DNA is TGTGCCAGCAGTGCTGAGGCAGGGGAAGGGCCCCAGCATTTT.

The chain employs TRBV10-3 and TRBJ2-3, with 7 bases aligning to TRBD2. Germline-derived CDR1 and CDR2 are ENHRY and SYGVKD. Unmatched junction bases numbered 6, after V lost 4 bases and J lost 5 bases. CDR3 length: 14 residues. In nucleotides, the CDR3 is TGTGCCATCAGTGTCACGGGAGGAAGAGATACGCAGTATTTT. It encodes CAISVTGGRDTQYF.

J is TRBJ1-5 and V is TRBV28; 10 nucleotides line up with TRBD1. The J segment lost 5 bases and the V segment lost 4 bases, leaving 5 bases of the junction unmatched. CDR1 and CDR2 from the germline V gene are MDHEN and SYDVKM. CDR3 size: 15 residues. CDR3: CASSSPTGGYQPQHF. The CDR3 DNA sequence: TGTGCCAGCAGTTCCCCGACAGGGGGCTATCAGCCCCAGCATTTT.

The gene calls are TRBV27 and TRBJ2-4; 9 bases are shared with TRBD1. CDR1 MNHEY and CDR2 SMNVEV come from the germline V gene (reference sequence). The J segment lost 9 bases and the V segment lost 8 bases, leaving 8 bases of the junction unmatched. The CDR3 length is 13 residues. Here the CDR3 reads CASGTGYDGIQYF. The CDR3 DNA is TGTGCCAGCGGGACAGGGTATGATGGCATTCAGTACTTC.

There are a few counts of this clone. The chain links TRBV19 to TRBJ2-2, with 14 positions matching TRBD2. The germline V gene encodes CDR1 LNHDA and CDR2 SQIVND (reference sequence). The CDR3 runs to 14 residues. The V gene end was trimmed by 10 bases and the J gene end by 7 bases; junction bases not matched to a gene: 5. The CDR3 sequence: CATGLAGGVGELFF. CDR3 bases: TGTGCCACAGGACTAGCGGGAGGTGTCGGGGAGCTGTTTTTT.

This chain uses TRBV6-6 with TRBJ2-2; TRBD1 aligns across 7 bases. The CDR3 has 15 residues. Germline V CDR1 and CDR2: MNHNY, SVGAGI (reference sequence). V was pared by 2 bases and J by 8 bases, with 8 bases of the junction left unmatched. CDR3 coding DNA: TGTGCCAGCAGTTACGAAAGGGGGCTTAGAGGGGAGCTGTTTTTT. Protein: CASSYERGLRGELFF.

This chain links TRBV4-3 with TRBJ2-2; tentatively, D is TRBD2 (5 bases). Germline-derived CDR1 and CDR2 are LGHNA and YSLEER. V was cut by 0 bases and J by 0 bases, with 8 bases left in between. This CDR3 contains 16 residues. This CDR3 reads CASSQDLLANTGELFF. The CDR3 nucleotides read TGCGCCAGCAGCCAAGATCTACTAGCGAACACCGGGGAGCTGTTTTTT.

This clone was detected once. The V gene is TRBV5-1, the J gene TRBJ2-1, with 13 bases identical to TRBD2. This CDR3 is 16 amino acids long. Germline assignment: CDR1 SGHRS and CDR2 YFSETQ. Unmatched junction bases numbered 8, after V lost 2 bases and J lost 9 bases. The CDR3 sequence: CASSFGTSGTRGEQFF. The CDR3 DNA reads as TGCGCCAGCAGCTTTGGGACTAGCGGGACGAGAGGTGAGCAGTTCTTC.

The chain combines TRBV7-2 with TRBJ1-4, with TRBD1 matching over 8 bases. The CDR3 totals 14 residues. The V gene end was trimmed by 4 bases and the J gene end by 5 bases; junction bases not matched to a gene: 3. CDR1 SGHTA and CDR2 FQGNSA come from the germline V gene. The CDR3 DNA reads TGTGCCAGCAGCTCGGGACAGGAGAATGAAAAACTGTTTTTT. Translated, it gives CASSSGQENEKLFF.

The genes are TRBV29-1 and TRBJ2-2; weak D call: TRBD1 (5 bases). V dropped 7 bases and J dropped 0 bases, with 12 bases sitting between them. Germline assignment: CDR1 SQVTM and CDR2 ANQGSEA. This CDR3 comprises 14 residues. The CDR3: CSGKTDANTGELFF. The CDR3 DNA reads TGCAGCGGAAAGACAGACGCGAACACCGGGGAGCTGTTTTTT.

The chain recombines TRBV9 with TRBJ1-2, with unresolved D. V lost 0 bases, J lost 5 bases, and 5 bases lay in between. This CDR3 is built from 12 residues. Germline CDR1 is SGDLS and CDR2 is YYNGEE. The CDR3: CASSVADYGYTF. The DNA for the CDR3 is TGTGCCAGCAGCGTAGCAGATTATGGCTACACCTTC. Full variable domain (outside the CDR3, taken from reference TRBV9 and TRBJ1-2): DSGVTQTPKHLITATGQRVTLRCSPRSGDLSVYWYQQSLDQGLQFLIQYYNGEERAKGNILERFSAQQFPDLHSELNLSSLELGDSALYFCASSVADYGYTFGSGTRLTVV.

The rearrangement joins TRBV12-5 to TRBJ1-3; 10 bases are a match to TRBD1. The V and J ends lost 6 bases and 2 bases, in that order; junction bases with no gene match: 10. The CDR3 is 17 residues long. CDR1 LGHNT and CDR2 FRNRAP come from the germline V gene. The CDR3 region is CASGLRQGAAPGNTIYF. The CDR3 DNA is TGTGCTAGTGGCCTGCGACAGGGGGCGGCTCCTGGAAACACCATATATTTT.

This chain links TRBV6-6 with TRBJ2-7; TRBD2 matches 11 bases. The CDR3 has 14 residues. The V segment lost 6 bases and the J segment 4 bases; nucleotides outside the gene matches: 5. Germline V gene data show CDR1 as MNHNY and CDR2 as SVGAGI (reference sequence). Here the CDR3 DNA reads TGTGCCAGCAGCCATAGCGGGAGGGCATACGAGCAGTACTTC. Translated: CASSHSGRAYEQYF.